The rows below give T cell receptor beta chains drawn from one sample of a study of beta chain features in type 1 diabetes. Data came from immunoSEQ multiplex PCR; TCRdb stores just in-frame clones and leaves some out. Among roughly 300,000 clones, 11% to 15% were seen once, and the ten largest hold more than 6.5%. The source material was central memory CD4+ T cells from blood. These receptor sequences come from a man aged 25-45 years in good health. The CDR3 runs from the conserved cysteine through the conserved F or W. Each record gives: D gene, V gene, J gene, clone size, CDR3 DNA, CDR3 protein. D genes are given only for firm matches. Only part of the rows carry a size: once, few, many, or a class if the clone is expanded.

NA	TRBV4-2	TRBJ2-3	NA	TGTGCCAGCAGCCAAGAATTCGGGGGAAGCACAGATACGCAGTATTTT	CASSQEFGGSTDTQYF
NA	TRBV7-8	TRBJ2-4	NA	TGTGCCAGCAGCTTAGAACCCAGGAGACAGTACTTC	CASSLEPRRQYF
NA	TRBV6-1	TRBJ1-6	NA	TGTGCCAGCAGTGAAGTGGGCGGTAGCTCCTATAATTCACCCCTCCACTTT	CASSEVGGSSYNSPLHF
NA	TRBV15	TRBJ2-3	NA	TGTGCCACCAGCAGAGCGACAGATACGCAGTATTTT	CATSRATDTQYF
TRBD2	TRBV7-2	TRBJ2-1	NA	TGTGCCAGCAGCCCAAATAGCGGGCGGAGCTCCTACAATGAGCAGTTCTTC	CASSPNSGRSSYNEQFF
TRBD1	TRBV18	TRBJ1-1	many	TGTGCCAGCTCACCAGGACAGGTCAACACTGAAGCTTTCTTT	CASSPGQVNTEAFF
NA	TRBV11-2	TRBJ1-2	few	TGTGCCAGCAGCTTGGGTATGCGGGGAGTCATCACCTTC	CASSLGMRGVITF
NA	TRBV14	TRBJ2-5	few	TGTGCCAGCAGCCGAATTCGGGAACAAGAGACCCAGTACTTC	CASSRIREQETQYF
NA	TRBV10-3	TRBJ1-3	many	TGTGCCATCAGTGAGCGGCCCGGTACTGGAAACACCATATATTTT	CAISERPGTGNTIYF
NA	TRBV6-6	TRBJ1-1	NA	TGTGCCAGCAGCTCATTCGTCGGGAACACTGAAGCTTTCTTT	CASSSFVGNTEAFF
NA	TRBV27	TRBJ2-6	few	TGTGCCAGCAGTTTGTGGCAGGGACGGAACTCTGGGGCCAACGTCCTGACTTTC	CASSLWQGRNSGANVLTF
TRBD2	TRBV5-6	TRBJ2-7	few	TGTGCCAGCAGCTTCATACTAGCGGGGGGCTACGAGCAGTACTTC	CASSFILAGGYEQYF
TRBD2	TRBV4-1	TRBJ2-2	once	TGCGCCAGCAGCGGACTAGCGGGGGGGCGCAACACCGGGGAGCTGTTTTTT	CASSGLAGGRNTGELFF
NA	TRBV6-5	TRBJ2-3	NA	TGTGCCAGCAGCCCAAGCACAGATACGCAGTATTTT	CASSPSTDTQYF
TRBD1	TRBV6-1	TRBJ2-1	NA	TGTGCCAGCAGTGTTTCAGGGGGCTTTGAGCAGTTCTTC	CASSVSGGFEQFF
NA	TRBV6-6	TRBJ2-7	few	TGTGCCAGCTCATCAGGGGGGTATTCCTACGAGCAGTACTTC	CASSSGGYSYEQYF
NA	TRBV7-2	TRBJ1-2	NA	TGTGCCAGCAGCCCCCAGTGGACGGGGAACTATGGCTACACCTTC	CASSPQWTGNYGYTF
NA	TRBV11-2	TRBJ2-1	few	TGTGCCAGCAGCTTAGATCGTAATGGGGAGGTGTTCTTC	CASSLDRNGEVFF
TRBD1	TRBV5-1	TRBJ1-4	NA	TGCGCCAGCAGCTTTAGGGGACAGACTAATGAAAAACTGTTTTTT	CASSFRGQTNEKLFF
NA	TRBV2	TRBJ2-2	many	TGTGCCAGCAGTGAGGCCGGTAACACCGGGGAGCTGTTTTTT	CASSEAGNTGELFF
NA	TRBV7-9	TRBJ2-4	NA	TGTGCCAGCAGCTCGACGGATCTTAAAAACATTCAGTACTTC	CASSSTDLKNIQYF
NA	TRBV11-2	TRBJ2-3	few	TGTGCCAGCAGCCGAGAATTACGGACCGAGAGCACAGATACGCAGTATTTT	CASSRELRTESTDTQYF
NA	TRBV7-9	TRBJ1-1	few	TGTGCCAGCAGTTCACAGGGCGGCACTGAAGCTTTCTTT	CASSSQGGTEAFF
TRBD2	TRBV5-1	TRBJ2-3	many	TGCGCCAGCAGCTTGGCACTAGCGGGAGGGCCGCAAGATACGCAGTATTTT	CASSLALAGGPQDTQYF
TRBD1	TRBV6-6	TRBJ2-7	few	TGTGCCAGCAGTTTAGAACAGGGGGACTACGAGCAGTACTTC	CASSLEQGDYEQYF
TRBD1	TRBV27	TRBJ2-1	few	TGTGCCAGCAGTTTAATGGGACAGGTCAATGAGCAGTTCTTC	CASSLMGQVNEQFF
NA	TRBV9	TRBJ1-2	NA	TGTGCCAGCAGCGTAGAACTAGGTGGCTACACCTTC	CASSVELGGYTF
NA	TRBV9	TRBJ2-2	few	TGTGCCAGCAGCGTAGCTACCGGGGAGCTGTTTTTT	CASSVATGELFF
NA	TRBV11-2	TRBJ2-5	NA	TGTGCCAGCAGCTTGGTTCGGGCAAAGGGGGAGACCCAGTACTTC	CASSLVRAKGETQYF
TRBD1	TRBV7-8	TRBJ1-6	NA	TGTGCCAGCAGCTTAGACCAGGGGGCGGGTTCACCCCTCCACTTT	CASSLDQGAGSPLHF
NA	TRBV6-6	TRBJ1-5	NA	TGTGCCACCCACCGGGGCCTCAATCAGCCCCAGCATTTT	CATHRGLNQPQHF
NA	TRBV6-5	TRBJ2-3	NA	TGTGCCAGCAGCGCTACGGCTGGCGCAGATACGCAGTATTTT	CASSATAGADTQYF
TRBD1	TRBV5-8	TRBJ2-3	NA	TGTGCCAGCGGCGACCGGGACAGGGTCACAGATACGCAGTATTTT	CASGDRDRVTDTQYF
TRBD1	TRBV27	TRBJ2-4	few	TGTGCCAGCGATCGACAGGGAACCAAAAACATTCAGTACTTC	CASDRQGTKNIQYF
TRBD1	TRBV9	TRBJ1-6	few	TGTGCCAGCAGCTTGACAGGGAATTCACCCCTCCACTTT	CASSLTGNSPLHF
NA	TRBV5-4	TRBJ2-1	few	TGTGCCAGCAGACGGGCCGGTGAGCAGTTCTTC	CASRRAGEQFF
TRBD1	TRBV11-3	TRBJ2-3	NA	TGTGCCAGCAGCGGCCGGACAGGGGCTAGCACAGATACGCAGTATTTT	CASSGRTGASTDTQYF
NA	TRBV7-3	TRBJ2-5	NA	TGTGCCAGCAGCTTAACGGGGCTTGTCGGCGAGACCCAGTACTTC	CASSLTGLVGETQYF
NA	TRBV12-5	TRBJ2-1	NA	TGTGCTAGTGGTTTGTATCACGAGCAGTTCTTC	CASGLYHEQFF
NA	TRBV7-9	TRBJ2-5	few	TGTGCCAGCAGCCTCCACGTCGGGAAAGCGGGCCAAGAGACCCAGTACTTC	CASSLHVGKAGQETQYF
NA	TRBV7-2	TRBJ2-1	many	TGTGCCAGCAGTCGGACAGGCGGGGATGAGCAGTTCTTC	CASSRTGGDEQFF
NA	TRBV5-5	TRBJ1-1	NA	TGTGCCAGCAGCTTGGGCGGCAGTAACACTGAAGCTTTCTTT	CASSLGGSNTEAFF
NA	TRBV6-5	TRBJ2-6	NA	TGTGCCAGCAGCGGAGGGGCCAACGTCCTGACTTTC	CASSGGANVLTF
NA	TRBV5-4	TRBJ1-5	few	TGTGCCAGCAGCTTGGGACGGGGTTATCCCCAGCATTTT	CASSLGRGYPQHF
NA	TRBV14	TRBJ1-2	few	TGTGCCAGCAGCCAAGATAACTACGGTAGTTCAACCTTC	CASSQDNYGSSTF
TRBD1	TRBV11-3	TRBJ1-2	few	TGTGCCAGCAGTGACCGGACAGGGGGTGAAGGCTACACCTTC	CASSDRTGGEGYTF
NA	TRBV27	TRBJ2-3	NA	TGTGCCAGCCGAGGACGGGGGAGGACAGATACGCAGTATTTT	CASRGRGRTDTQYF
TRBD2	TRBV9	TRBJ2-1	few	TGTGCCAGCAGCGTAGGGACTAGCCGTTCCTACAATGAGCAGTTCTTC	CASSVGTSRSYNEQFF
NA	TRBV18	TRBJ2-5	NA	TGTGCCACCGAAATCGGGAGACAAGAGACCCAGTACTTC	CATEIGRQETQYF
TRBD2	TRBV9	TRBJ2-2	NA	TGTGCCAGCAGCGTATCCAGGCTAGCGGGAGCGGGCACCGGGGAGCTGTTTTTT	CASSVSRLAGAGTGELFF
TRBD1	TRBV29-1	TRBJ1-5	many	TGCAGCGTTGGCGAGGACAGGGGTCAGCCCCAGCATTTT	CSVGEDRGQPQHF
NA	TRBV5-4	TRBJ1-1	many	TGTGCCAGCAGCTTGGCAGATGAAGCTTTCTTT	CASSLADEAFF
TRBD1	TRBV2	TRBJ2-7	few	TGTGCCAGCAGCCGAGGACAGGTTTCTTACGAGCAGTACTTC	CASSRGQVSYEQYF
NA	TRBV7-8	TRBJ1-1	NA	TGTGCCAGCAGCTTAGGCCGGAACACTGAAGCTTTCTTT	CASSLGRNTEAFF
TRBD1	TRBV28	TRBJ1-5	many	TGTGCCAGCAGGTCACCTGGGACAGGGGAACAGCCCCAGCATTTT	CASRSPGTGEQPQHF
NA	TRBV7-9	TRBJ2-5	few	TGTGCCAGCAGCTTAGGGACTGCACAAGAGACCCAGTACTTC	CASSLGTAQETQYF
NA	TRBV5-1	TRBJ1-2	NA	TGCGCCAGCAGCTTGGTTGCTAACTATGGCTACACCTTC	CASSLVANYGYTF
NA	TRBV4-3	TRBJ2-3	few	TGCGCCAGCACCCTGGTGGGCACAGATACGCAGTATTTT	CASTLVGTDTQYF
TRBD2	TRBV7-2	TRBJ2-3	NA	TGTGCCAGCAGCTTAATCGGGGGGGCCGGTACAGATACGCAGTATTTT	CASSLIGGAGTDTQYF
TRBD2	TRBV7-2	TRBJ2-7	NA	TGTGCCAGCAGCTCGGGACTAGCGGGGGGTCGCGAGCAGTACTTC	CASSSGLAGGREQYF